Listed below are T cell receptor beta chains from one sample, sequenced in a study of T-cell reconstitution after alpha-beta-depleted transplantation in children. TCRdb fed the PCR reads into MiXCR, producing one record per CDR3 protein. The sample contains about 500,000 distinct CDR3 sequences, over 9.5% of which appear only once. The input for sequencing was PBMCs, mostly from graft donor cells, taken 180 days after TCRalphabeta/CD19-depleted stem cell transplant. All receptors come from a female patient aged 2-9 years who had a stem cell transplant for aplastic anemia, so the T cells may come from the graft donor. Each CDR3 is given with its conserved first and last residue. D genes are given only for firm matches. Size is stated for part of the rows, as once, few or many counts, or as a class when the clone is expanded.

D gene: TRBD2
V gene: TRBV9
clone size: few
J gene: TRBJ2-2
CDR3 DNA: TGTGCCAGCAGCGTTAGTCCTCATACTAGCGGAGAGGGGGCCGGGGAGCTGTTTTTT
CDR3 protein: CASSVSPHTSGEGAGELFF

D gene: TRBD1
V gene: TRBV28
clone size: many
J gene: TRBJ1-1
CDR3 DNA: TGTGCCAGCAGTTCCAGACGGGCCTCGGCAGGGGGGAAGGGATACACTGAAGCTTTCTTT
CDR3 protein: CASSSRRASAGGKGYTEAFF

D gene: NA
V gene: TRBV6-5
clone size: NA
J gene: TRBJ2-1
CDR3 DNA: TGTGCCAGCAGTTACTCCGGGCTGGAACGGCAGTTCTTC
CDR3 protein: CASSYSGLERQFF

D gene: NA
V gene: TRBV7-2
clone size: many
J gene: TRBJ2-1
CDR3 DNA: TGTGCCAGCAGCTGGGAGACAGGCTTTTACAATGAGCAGTTCTTC
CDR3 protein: CASSWETGFYNEQFF

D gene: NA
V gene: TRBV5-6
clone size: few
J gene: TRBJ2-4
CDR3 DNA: TGTGCCAGCAGCTTTGGTGGTGCTAGAAGTAAAAACATTCAGTACTTC
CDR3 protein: CASSFGGARSKNIQYF

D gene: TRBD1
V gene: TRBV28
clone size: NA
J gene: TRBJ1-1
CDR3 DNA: TGTGCCAGCAGAGTGGGACAGGGGACACTCATGAACACTGAAGCTTTCTTT
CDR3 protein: CASRVGQGTLMNTEAFF

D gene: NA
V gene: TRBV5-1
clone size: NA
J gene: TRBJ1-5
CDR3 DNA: TGCGCCAGCAGCTTGGAAATCAATCAGCCCCAGCATTTT
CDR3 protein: CASSLEINQPQHF

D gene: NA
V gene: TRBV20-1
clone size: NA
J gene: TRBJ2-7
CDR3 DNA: TGCAGTGCTGCCGGGACCGACCAAACGACCTCCTACGAGCAGTACTTC
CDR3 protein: CSAAGTDQTTSYEQYF

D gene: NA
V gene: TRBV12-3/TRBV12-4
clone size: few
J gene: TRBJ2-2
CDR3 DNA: TGTGCCAGCAGTTCGTGGAAAAACGGGGAGCTGTTTTTT
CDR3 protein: CASSSWKNGELFF

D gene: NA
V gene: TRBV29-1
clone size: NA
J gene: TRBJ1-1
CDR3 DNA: TGCAGCGTTGCTCCTGAAGCTTTCTTT
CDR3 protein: CSVAPEAFF

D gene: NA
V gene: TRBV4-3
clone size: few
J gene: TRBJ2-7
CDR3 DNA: TGCGCCAGCAGCCAAGGGATCCGGACAAACTACGAGCAGTACTTC
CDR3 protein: CASSQGIRTNYEQYF

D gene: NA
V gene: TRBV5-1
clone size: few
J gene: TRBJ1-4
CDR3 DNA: TGCGCCAGCAGCATAGCCGGGCCTCCTAATGAAAAACTGTTTTTT
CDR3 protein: CASSIAGPPNEKLFF

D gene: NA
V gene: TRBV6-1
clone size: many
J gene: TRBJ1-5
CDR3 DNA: TGTGCCAGCAGACGAGATAACAGCGGCAATCAGCCCCAGCATTTT
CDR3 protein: CASRRDNSGNQPQHF

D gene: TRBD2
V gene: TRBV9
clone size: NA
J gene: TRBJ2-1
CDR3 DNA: TGTGCCAGCACCAAAGCGGGAGGGCCTGACAATGAGCAGTTCTTC
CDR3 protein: CASTKAGGPDNEQFF

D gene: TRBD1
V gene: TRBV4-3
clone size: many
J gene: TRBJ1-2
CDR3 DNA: TGCGCCAGCAGCCAAGACGGTAGGGGGCAAGGCTACACCTTC
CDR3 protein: CASSQDGRGQGYTF

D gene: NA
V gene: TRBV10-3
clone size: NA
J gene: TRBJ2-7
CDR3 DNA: TGTGCCATCATGACGGGGTCGAACAGCGAGCAGTACTTC
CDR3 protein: CAIMTGSNSEQYF

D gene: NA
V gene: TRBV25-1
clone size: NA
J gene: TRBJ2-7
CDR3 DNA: TGTGCCAGCAGTGGTGGGATGGCCTACGAGCAGTACTTC
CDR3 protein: CASSGGMAYEQYF

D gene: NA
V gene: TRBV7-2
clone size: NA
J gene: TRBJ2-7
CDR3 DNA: TGTGCCAGCAGCTTATTCCAGGGAAGGGAGCAGTACTTC
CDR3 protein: CASSLFQGREQYF

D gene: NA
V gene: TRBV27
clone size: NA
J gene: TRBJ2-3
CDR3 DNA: TGTGCCAGCAGCCGGCTGGGGTCGTGGCGGAGCGAAGAAGATACGCAGTATTTT
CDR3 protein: CASSRLGSWRSEEDTQYF

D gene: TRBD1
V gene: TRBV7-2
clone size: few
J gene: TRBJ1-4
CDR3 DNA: TGTGCCAGCAGCCCCCTTAAAGAGGGGGCAGAAGAAAAACTGTTTTTT
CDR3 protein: CASSPLKEGAEEKLFF

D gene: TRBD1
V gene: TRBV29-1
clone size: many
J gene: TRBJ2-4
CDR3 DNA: TGCAGCGTCACGCCTAGGGGGCTAGACATTACCAAAAACATTCAGTACTTC
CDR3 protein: CSVTPRGLDITKNIQYF

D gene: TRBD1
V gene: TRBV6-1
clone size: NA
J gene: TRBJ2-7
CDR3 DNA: TGTGCCAGCAGTGAGGGAACAGGGGGCGACTACGAGCAGTACTTC
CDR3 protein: CASSEGTGGDYEQYF

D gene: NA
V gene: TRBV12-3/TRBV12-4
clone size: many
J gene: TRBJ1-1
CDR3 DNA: TGTGCCAGCAAGGGGGGGTGGAGCACTGAAGCTTTCTTT
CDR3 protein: CASKGGWSTEAFF

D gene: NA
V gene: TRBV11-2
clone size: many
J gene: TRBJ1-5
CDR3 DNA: TGTGCCAGCAGCCCAGGAATCTATAGCAATCAGCCCCAGCATTTT
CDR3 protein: CASSPGIYSNQPQHF

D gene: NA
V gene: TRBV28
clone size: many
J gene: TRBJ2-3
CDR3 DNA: TGTGCCAGCAGTTTCCTAGAAAAGGCAGATACGCAGTATTTT
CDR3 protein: CASSFLEKADTQYF

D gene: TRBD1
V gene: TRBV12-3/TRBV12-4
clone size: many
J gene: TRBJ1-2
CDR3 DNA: TGTGCCAGCACTCAACAGGGGGCCCTTCCTAACTATGGCTACACCTTC
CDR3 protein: CASTQQGALPNYGYTF

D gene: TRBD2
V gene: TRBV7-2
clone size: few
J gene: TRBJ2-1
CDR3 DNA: TGTGCCAGCAGCGTCCAGTGGACTAGCGGAAACAATGAGCAGTTCTTC
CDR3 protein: CASSVQWTSGNNEQFF

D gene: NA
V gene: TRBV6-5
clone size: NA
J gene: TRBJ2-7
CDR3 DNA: TGTGCCAGCAGTTACTCCGGGCAGGGTTACCACGAGCAGTACTTC
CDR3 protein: CASSYSGQGYHEQYF

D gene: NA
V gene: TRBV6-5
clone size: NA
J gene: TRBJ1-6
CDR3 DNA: TGTGCCAGCAGTTACTCGGGGGGTGGCTATAATTCACCCCTCCACTTT
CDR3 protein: CASSYSGGGYNSPLHF

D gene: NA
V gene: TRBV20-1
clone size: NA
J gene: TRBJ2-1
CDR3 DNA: TGCAGTGCTAGTTGGGCTAGTAACTACAATGAGCAGTTCTTC
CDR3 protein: CSASWASNYNEQFF

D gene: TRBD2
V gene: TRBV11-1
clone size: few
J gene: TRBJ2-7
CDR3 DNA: TGTGCCAGCAGCCAGTGGCTAGCGGGAGTCAACGAGCAGTACTTC
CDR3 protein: CASSQWLAGVNEQYF

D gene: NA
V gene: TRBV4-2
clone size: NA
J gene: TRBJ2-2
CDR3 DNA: TGTGCCAGCAGACACTTACTAGTAGCGAACACCGGGGAGCCGTTTTTT
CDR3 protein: CASRHLLVANTGEPFF

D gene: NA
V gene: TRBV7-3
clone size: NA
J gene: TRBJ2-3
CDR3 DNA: TGTGCCAGCAGCTTAAATCCTAGAAAGACAGATACGCAGTATTTT
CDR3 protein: CASSLNPRKTDTQYF

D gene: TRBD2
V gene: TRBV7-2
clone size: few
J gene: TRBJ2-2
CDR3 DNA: TGTGCCAGCAGCTTCCTATTAGCGGGAGGGGCCGGGGAGCTGTTTTTT
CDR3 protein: CASSFLLAGGAGELFF

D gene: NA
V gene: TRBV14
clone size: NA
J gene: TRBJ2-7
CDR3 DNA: TGTGCCAGCAGCCTTGGTCCTTCCTCCGAGCAGTACTTC
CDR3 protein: CASSLGPSSEQYF

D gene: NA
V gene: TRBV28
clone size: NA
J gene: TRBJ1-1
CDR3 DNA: TGTGCCAGCAGTCCAGCCCCAGGGGAGGGGCCTGAAGCTTTCTTT
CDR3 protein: CASSPAPGEGPEAFF

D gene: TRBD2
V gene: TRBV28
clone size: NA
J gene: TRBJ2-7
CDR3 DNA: TGTGCCAGCACCCACCCGCGGGGAGGGGAGCAGTACTTC
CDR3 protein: CASTHPRGGEQYF

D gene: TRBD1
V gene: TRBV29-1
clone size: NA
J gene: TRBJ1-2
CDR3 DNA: TGCAGCGTCTCGACAGGGGACTATGGCTACACCTTC
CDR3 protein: CSVSTGDYGYTF